This TCR beta chain was captured by sequencing in a study of T cell changes during pregnancy in multiple sclerosis (dated by TCRdb to the late 2010s). General notes on the study: Changes in the T cell repertoire over the course of pregnancy were examined in this study in women with multiple sclerosis.

As to this clone: This clone's antigen is unknown. One base away there is no much larger clone; base qualities are not given.

The germline V gene encodes CDR1 MNHEY and CDR2 SMNVEV (reference sequence). Trimming removed 4 bases from V and 9 bases from J, leaving 16 bases between the germline ends. From the cysteine through the phenylalanine, the CDR3 covers 14 amino acids. The sequence is cut down to CDR3 DNA, 42 bases in frame from base 1. The library was produced with the immunoSEQ multiplex PCR assay. As stored in TCRdb, this immuneACCESS dataset retains in-frame rearrangements with V and J assigned. A fraction of the clones does not appear; measured against another copy, unresolved V genes explain less than half of the discrepancy, and the remainder lacks a known reason. The sample table records some 40,000 clones; about 89% of these occur just once. The top ten hold 0.35% to 0.45% of the sample.

The sequencing used CD4+ T cells from peripheral blood mononuclear cells, collected in the third trimester of pregnancy. The rearrangement combines TRBV27 with TRBJ2-1; the D segment could be TRBD2, given 5 matching bases. The source is a female donor in good health, enrolled as a control in a pregnancy study. The DNA sequence follows: TGTGCCAGCAGTTCTCTTTTAGCGCCGGGTGAGCAGTTCTTC. Its translation reads: CASSSLLAPGEQFF.